These 21 T cell receptor beta chains were sequenced from one sample in a study of blood T cell repertoires in COVID-19 (dated by TCRdb to 2018 to 2020). Libraries were built with the immunoSEQ multiplex PCR assay. TCRdb retrieved this table from immuneACCESS and kept in-frame rearrangements only. Not all clones are present; in checked studies, unresolved V genes account for under half, and no reason is known for the remainder. In all, the sample holds approximately 360,000 clones, and about four fifths of those were seen once. The ten largest clones add up to approximately 5.4% of the sample. Sample: PBMCs or T cells enriched from blood (not recorded which). The receptors shown here come from a woman in her forties or fifties who had recovered from COVID-19.

This rearrangement joins TRBV7-7 to TRBJ1-1; D not certain. Per germline, CDR1 SSHAT and CDR2 FNYEAQ (reference sequence). Trimming removed 5 bases from V and 7 bases from J, with 17 bases in between. The CDR3 runs 14 residues. The DNA for the CDR3 is TGTGCCAGCAGCCCGCTAGGGTCCGGAGGTGAAGCTTTCTTT. Protein: CASSPLGSGGEAFF.

The chain combines TRBV3-1 (or the pseudogene TRBV3-2) with TRBJ1-1; D unclear. The germline CDR1 and CDR2 sequences are LGHDT and YNNKEL (reference sequence). V gave up 0 bases and J gave up 0 bases, with 11 bases separating them. The CDR3 is 16 residues long. The CDR3 loop reads CASSQEMWTVNTEAFF. The DNA for the CDR3 is TGTGCCAGCAGCCAAGAAATGTGGACTGTGAACACTGAAGCTTTCTTT.

The chain employs TRBV11-3 and TRBJ1-3; TRBD1 is a possible D gene (6 bases). This CDR3 comprises 16 residues. The germline V gene encodes CDR1 SGHNT and CDR2 YENEEA. The V gene lost 3 bases and the J gene lost 3 bases, with 15 bases spanning the gap. The CDR3 is CASSFHTGLGGNTIYF. In nucleotides, the CDR3 is TGTGCCAGCAGCTTCCACACAGGGCTTGGTGGAAACACCATATATTTT.

The chain uses TRBV11-2 and TRBJ1-2, with unresolved D. Germline-derived CDR1 and CDR2 are SGHAT and FQNNGV. The V end was cut by 6 bases, the J end by 2 bases, with 19 bases between. The CDR3 runs 16 residues. In nucleotides, the CDR3 is TGTGCCAGCAGTCATTACCGTAGAGGGAGGAACTATGGCTACACCTTC. This translates into CASSHYRRGRNYGYTF.

J is TRBJ1-6 and V is TRBV4-1; no clear D gene. This CDR3 spans 18 amino acids. Trimming stripped 0 bases from V and 0 bases from J, with 12 bases between. The germline CDR1 and CDR2 sequences are MGHRA and YSYEKL. The CDR3 bases are TGCGCCAGCAGCCAAGAAGAGGGAGTCCGCTCCTATAATTCACCCCTCCACTTT. It translates to CASSQEEGVRSYNSPLHF.

The rearrangement joins TRBV12-5 to TRBJ1-1; maybe TRBD1 (6 bases). The V and J ends lost 1 base and 0 bases respectively, with 9 bases between them. Germline V lookup: CDR1 LGHNT, CDR2 FRNRAP. The CDR3 loop spans 15 amino acids. CDR3 loop: CASGLGQVLNTEAFF. DNA of the CDR3: TGTGCTAGTGGTTTGGGACAGGTTTTGAACACTGAAGCTTTCTTT. Using reference TRBV12-5 and TRBJ1-1 for the parts outside the CDR3, the full variable domain is DARVTQTPRHKVTEMGQEVTMRCQPILGHNTVFWYRQTMMQGLELLAYFRNRAPLDDSGMPKDRFSAEMPDATLATLKIQPSEPRDSAVYFCASGLGQVLNTEAFFGQGTRLTVV.

The rearrangement uses TRBV28 and TRBJ1-2; D possibly corresponds to TRBD1 (6 bases). Germline V gene lookup returns CDR1 MDHEN and CDR2 SYDVKM. V shed 2 bases and J shed 3 bases, with 13 bases lying between them. This CDR3 is 15 amino acids long. The CDR3 is CASSLRGQGYYGYTF. In DNA form, the CDR3 reads TGTGCCAGCAGTTTAAGAGGGCAGGGGTACTATGGCTACACCTTC.

In this sample, this clone turned up a few times. In the same sample, other DNA sequences code for this CDR3. The genes are TRBV5-4 and TRBJ1-1, with a tentative D call TRBD1 (5 bases). The CDR3 runs to 13 residues. Trimming left V 1 base short and J 1 base short, with 5 bases between. Germline assignment: CDR1 SGHNT and CDR2 YYREEE (reference sequence). This chain's CDR3 is CASSLQGNTEAFF. CDR3 coding DNA: TGTGCCAGCAGCTTGCAGGGGAACACTGAAGCTTTCTTT. The variable domain in full, with the rest retrieved from reference TRBV5-4 and TRBJ1-1, is ETGVTQSPTHLIKTRGQQVTLRCSSQSGHNTVSWYQQALGQGPQFIFQYYREEENGRGNFPPRFSGLQFPNYSSELNVNALELDDSALYLCASSLQGNTEAFFGQGTRLTVV.

The chain has TRBV9 and TRBJ1-1; 8 nucleotides line up with TRBD1. The CDR3 runs 15 residues. Trimming cost V 4 bases and J 2 bases; bases outside gene matches: 7. The germline CDR1 and CDR2 sequences are SGDLS and YYNGEE. Here the CDR3 DNA reads TGTGCCAGCAGCACGACAGGGGTACATAACACTGAAGCTTTCTTT. Translating gives CASSTTGVHNTEAFF.

The gene calls are TRBV6-2 or TRBV6-3 and TRBJ1-1; D is undetermined. The length of the CDR3 is 13 residues. Trimming cost V 0 bases and J 6 bases, with 8 bases left between them. Germline V gene lookup returns CDR1 MNHEY and CDR2 SVGEGT. The DNA for the CDR3 is TGTGCCAGCAGTTACTCGCCGGTCTCTGAAGCTTTCTTT. Translating it yields CASSYSPVSEAFF.

The V and J genes are TRBV5-6 and TRBJ2-3, with TRBD2 matching over 10 bases. CDR1 and CDR2 (germline): SGHDT, YYEEEE. V lost 0 bases and J lost 2; bases outside the gene matches: 3. This CDR3 is built from 16 residues. The CDR3: CASSLGAGGLTDTQYF. For the CDR3, the DNA is TGTGCCAGCAGCTTGGGAGCGGGAGGGCTCACAGATACGCAGTATTTT.

This rearrangement joins TRBV9 to TRBJ2-2; 7 nucleotides match TRBD1. Germline V CDR1 and CDR2: SGDLS, YYNGEE. This CDR3 is built from 14 residues. V gave up 5 bases and J gave up 7 bases; unmatched junction bases: 8. CDR3 in DNA: TGTGCCAGCAGAGGGTCAGGGGGTGTCGGGGAGCTGTTTTTT. This sequence encodes CASRGSGGVGELFF.

This CDR3 reads CASSLLANTEAFF. As DNA, the CDR3 is TGTGCCAGCAGCTTGCTGGCGAACACTGAAGCTTTCTTT. The chain combines TRBV5-6 with TRBJ1-1; no clear D gene. This CDR3 has 13 residues. The V end was cut by 1 base, the J end by 1 base, with 5 bases between. In germline, CDR1 is SGHDT, CDR2 YYEEEE.

The rearrangement links TRBV4-1 to TRBJ1-3; no reliable D call. The CDR3 extends over 17 amino acids. The germline V and J ends were trimmed by 0 bases and 1 base, with 13 bases remaining between them. Germline lookup yields CDR1 MGHRA and CDR2 YSYEKL. CDR3 loop: CASSQEGHGRSGNTIYF. As DNA, the CDR3 is TGCGCCAGCAGCCAAGAGGGCCACGGGAGATCTGGAAACACCATATATTTT.

The chain links TRBV6-5 to TRBJ1-1, with D perhaps matching TRBD1 (5 bases). The CDR3 totals 14 residues. The ends were cut back, 0 bases at V and 4 bases at J, with 9 bases in the middle. CDR1 and CDR2 (germline): MNHEY, SVGAGI. In DNA form, the CDR3 reads TGTGCCAGCAGTTACTCGCTCGGGGGCACTGAAGCTTTCTTT. Protein sequence: CASSYSLGGTEAFF.

This chain uses TRBV6-5 with TRBJ2-2; tentatively, D is TRBD2 (7 bases). Deletions cut 6 bases from V and 4 bases from J, with 12 bases between. CDR3 length: 14 residues. Per the germline V gene, CDR1 is MNHEY and CDR2 is SVGAGI. CDR3 sequence (DNA): TGTGCCAGCAGGGGAGGGGGGACCACCGGGGAGCTGTTTTTT. Protein: CASRGGGTTGELFF.

The V and J genes are TRBV9 and TRBJ2-1; TRBD2 agrees at 10 bases. This CDR3 has 16 amino acids. V shed 1 base, J shed 7 bases, and the junction held 8 bases outside the gene matches. The germline V gene encodes CDR1 SGDLS and CDR2 YYNGEE. Here the CDR3 DNA reads TGTGCCAGCAGCGTACCTCTAGCGGGGGAGGTTAATGAGCAGTTCTTC. It codes for CASSVPLAGEVNEQFF.

Points on this clone: The same CDR3 arises from other DNA sequences in this sample as well. The chain links TRBV5-1 to TRBJ1-5; 7 positions match TRBD1. Trimming at V came to 0 bases and at J to 6 bases, leaving 3 bases not matched to a gene. The CDR3 loop spans 14 amino acids. Germline lookup yields CDR1 SGHRS and CDR2 YFSETQ. CDR3 protein: CASSLGTGGQPQHF. The CDR3 coding sequence is TGCGCCAGCAGCTTGGGGACAGGCGGTCAGCCCCAGCATTTT.

V usage is TRBV19 and J usage is TRBJ1-6; D perhaps matches TRBD1 (6 bases). The germline gives CDR1 LNHDA, CDR2 SQIVND (reference sequence). V lost 4 bases to trimming and J lost 11 bases, with 12 bases between them. There are 13 residues in the CDR3. CDR3 sequence (DNA): TGTGCCAGTAGTAGCTCTGGACAGACACCCCTCCACTTT. It specifies CASSSSGQTPLHF.

The chain combines TRBV30 with TRBJ1-2; 9 bases are a match to TRBD1. Germline loops: CDR1 GTSNPN, CDR2 SVGIG (reference sequence). This CDR3 spans 14 amino acids. J gave up 0 bases and V 8 bases, and 7 bases lay outside the gene matches. CDR3 amino acids: CAGWTGETNYGYTF. CDR3 coding DNA: TGTGCCGGCTGGACAGGGGAAACTAACTATGGCTACACCTTC.

In DNA form, the CDR3 reads TGTGCCAGCAGCTTAGGGACTAGCGGGACGGATGAGCAGTTCTTC. Amino acid sequence: CASSLGTSGTDEQFF. This chain uses TRBV7-7 with TRBJ2-1, with 12 bases aligning to TRBD2. Germline assignment: CDR1 SSHAT and CDR2 FNYEAQ (reference sequence). This CDR3 contains 15 residues. With V trimmed by 1 base and J by 8 bases, 3 bases remained unmatched. Drawing the rest from reference TRBV7-7 and TRBJ2-1, the complete variable domain is GAGVSQSPRYKVTKRGQDVTLRCDPISSHATLYWYQQALGQGPEFLTYFNYEAQPDKSGLPSDRFSAERPEGSISTLTIQRTEQRDSAMYRCASSLGTSGTDEQFFGPGTRLTVL.